This T cell receptor (beta chain) emerged from a study of early T cells in non-severe SARS-CoV-2 infection. Study summary: Sequencing targeted bulk RNA from unsorted whole blood, leaving chains unpaired.

TCRdb ran MiXCR on the 5' RACE reads and lists one entry per CDR3 protein. The table shows fewer than 110,000 distinct CDR3 sequences, with more than 9.5% occurring only once. The sample holds many counts of this clonotype. CDR1 and CDR2 (germline): DFQATT, SNEGSKA (reference sequence). This CDR3 has 12 residues. V was shortened by 1 base and J by 3 bases, with 5 bases between the two germline ends. The genes are TRBV20-1 and TRBJ2-3; D remains ambiguous. The clonotype originates from an adult who was a healthcare worker with PCR-confirmed SARS-CoV-2 infection or an uninfected control (not recorded which). Input material: whole blood. CDR3 nucleotides: TGCAGTGCTAGAGCGTCAACAGATACGCAGTATTTT. Its translation is CSARASTDTQYF.